This TCR beta chain was documented in a study of blood T cell repertoires in COVID-19. The table came from immunoSEQ multiplex PCR; TCRdb's copy has only in-frame clones and leaves some out. Here the sample spans about 310,000 clones, nearly 90% being singletons. The CDR3 runs to 14 residues. V was clipped by 5 bases and J by 5 bases; unmatched bases: 4. CDR1 and CDR2 from the germline V gene are SGHAT and FQNNGV. This TCR was sampled from a woman aged 35 to 49 with COVID-19, enrolled during active disease. Sequenced material: peripheral blood. The V call is TRBV11-2, the J call TRBJ2-5, with 11 positions matching TRBD2. The DNA for the CDR3 is TGTGCCAGCAGCAAGACTAGCGGGACGGAGACCCAGTACTTC. It yields the protein CASSKTSGTETQYF. The full variable domain, in which reference TRBV11-2 and TRBJ2-5 provide the parts outside the CDR3, is EAGVAQSPRYKIIEKRQSVAFWCNPISGHATLYWYQQILGQGPKLLIQFQNNGVVDDSQLPKDRFSAERLKGVDSTLKIQPAKLEDSAVYLCASSKTSGTETQYFGPGTRLLVL.